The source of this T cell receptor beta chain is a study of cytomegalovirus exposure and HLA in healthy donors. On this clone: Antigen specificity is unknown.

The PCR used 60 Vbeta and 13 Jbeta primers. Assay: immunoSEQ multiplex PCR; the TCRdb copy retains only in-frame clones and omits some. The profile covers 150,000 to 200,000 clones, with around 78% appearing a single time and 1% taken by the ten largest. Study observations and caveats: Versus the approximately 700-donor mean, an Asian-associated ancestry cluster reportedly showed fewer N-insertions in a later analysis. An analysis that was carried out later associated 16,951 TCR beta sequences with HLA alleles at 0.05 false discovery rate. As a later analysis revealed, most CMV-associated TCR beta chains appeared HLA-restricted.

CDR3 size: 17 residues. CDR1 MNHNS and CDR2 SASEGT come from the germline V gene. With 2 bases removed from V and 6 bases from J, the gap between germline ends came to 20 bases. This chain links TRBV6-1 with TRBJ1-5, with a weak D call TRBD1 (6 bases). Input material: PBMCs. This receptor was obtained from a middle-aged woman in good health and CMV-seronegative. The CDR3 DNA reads TGTGCCAGCAGTGAATGGGGGGGATGGACAGACGCTCAGCCCCAGCATTTT. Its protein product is CASSEWGGWTDAQPQHF.